One sample yielded the 2 T cell receptor beta chains listed below, sequenced in a study of T cell changes during pregnancy in multiple sclerosis. TCRdb's copy holds only in-frame clones and misses some; the assay was immunoSEQ multiplex PCR. Of 90,000 to 120,000 clones in the sample, 90% to 95% were seen once. Sample: peripheral blood, taken in the second trimester of pregnancy. The receptors here all came from a female donor with multiple sclerosis, enrolled in a pregnancy study.

The chain combines TRBV10-3 with TRBJ1-2; tentatively, D is TRBD1 (6 bases). The CDR3 length is 14 residues. V was pared by 4 bases and J by 8 bases, with 17 bases between. Germline values: CDR1 ENHRY, CDR2 SYGVKD. The CDR3 DNA reads TGTGCCATCAGTGGACCCACACAGGGTCGAGGCTACACCTTC. Translated, it gives CAISGPTQGRGYTF.

This chain joins TRBV18 and TRBJ1-1, with D perhaps TRBD1 (6 bases). Germline CDR1 KGHSH, CDR2 LQKENI. The CDR3 contains 19 residues. Trimming cost V 3 bases and J 3 bases, with 26 bases left between them. CDR3 sequence: CASSPPSVGGDGFDTEAFF. CDR3 DNA sequence: TGTGCCAGCTCACCGCCCTCCGTAGGGGGGGACGGGTTCGACACTGAAGCTTTCTTT.